Below, one TCR beta chain is given with its context. What it binds is not known. The CDR3 covers 14 residues. The trim removed 3 bases at V and 1 base at J, leaving 3 bases unmatched. Germline CDR1 SGHAT, CDR2 FQDESV (reference sequence). Generated by immunoSEQ multiplex PCR, the TCRdb table keeps only in-frame clones and is missing some. The table lists tens of thousands of clones, around 96% of them singletons. The entry originates in a study of graft-versus-host responses after intestinal transplantation. The receptor was isolated from a human donor who was the organ donor for an intestinal transplant. This sample comprised unstimulated CD8+ T cells sorted from spleen or lymph node cells, obtained before transplant. V usage is TRBV11-1 and J usage is TRBJ2-7, with 7 bases fitting TRBD1. The CDR3 nucleotides read TGTGCCAGCAGCTTCCAGGGGGTTTCCTACGAGCAGTACTTC. Amino acids: CASSFQGVSYEQYF.